The next 27 T cell receptor beta chains were all read from a single sample in a study of blood T cell repertoires in COVID-19. The data were produced by immunoSEQ multiplex PCR, yet TCRdb's version contains in-frame clones alone and is incomplete. The repertoire includes about 14,000 clones, approximately 72% of them detected once, and approximately 40% sits in the top ten. The specimen was peripheral blood. These receptors were obtained from an elderly woman with acute or convalescent COVID-19.

The CDR3, as DNA: TGCGCCAGCAGCTTGGATCTAGCGAGTAACACCGGGGAGCTGTTTTTT. Translated: CASSLDLASNTGELFF. The chain is built from TRBV5-1 and TRBJ2-2, with D maybe TRBD2 (6 bases). The germline V gene has CDR1 SGHRS and CDR2 YFSETQ. Deletions cut 0 bases from V and 2 bases from J, with 11 bases between. The CDR3 is 16 amino acids. Looking up the rest from reference TRBV5-1 and TRBJ2-2 gives the full variable domain: KAGVTQTPRYLIKTRGQQVTLSCSPISGHRSVSWYQQTPGQGLQFLFEYFSETQRNKGNFPGRFSGRQFSNSRSEMNVSTLELGDSALYLCASSLDLASNTGELFFGEGSRLTVL.

This clone occurred a few times. The gene calls are TRBV4-2 and TRBJ2-3, with 7 bases that match TRBD2. The germline V gene has CDR1 LGHNA and CDR2 YNFKEQ. The V gene end was trimmed by 0 bases and the J gene end by 3 bases; junction bases not matched to a gene: 9. The CDR3 is made up of 17 amino acids. CDR3 region: CASSQDRGGGPTDTQYF. CDR3 sequence (DNA): TGTGCCAGCAGCCAAGATAGGGGCGGGGGTCCTACAGATACGCAGTATTTT.

The CDR3, as DNA: TGTGCCAGTAGTGGGGGCAGTCATAGCAATCAGCCCCAGCATTTT. Its protein product is CASSGGSHSNQPQHF. The gene calls are TRBV19 and TRBJ1-5; tentatively, D is TRBD1 (6 bases). This CDR3 contains 15 residues. V lost 5 bases and J lost 0, with 11 bases in between. The germline gives CDR1 LNHDA, CDR2 SQIVND (reference sequence). Full variable domain (missing parts from reference TRBV19 and TRBJ1-5): DGGITQSPKYLFRKEGQNVTLSCEQNLNHDAMYWYRQDPGQGLRLIYYSQIVNDFQKGDIAEGYSVSREKKESFPLTVTSAQKNPTAFYLCASSGGSHSNQPQHFGDGTRLSIL.

J is TRBJ2-5 and V is TRBV7-2; D might be TRBD2 (5 bases). The CDR3 consists of 13 residues. Trimming removed 5 bases from V and 3 bases from J, with 10 bases in between. Per germline, CDR1 SGHTA and CDR2 FQGNSA. The CDR3 DNA reads TGTGCCAGCAGCCCCGGGCGGGAAGAGACCCAGTACTTC. Protein sequence: CASSPGREETQYF.

The gene calls are TRBV19 and TRBJ2-7; 12 nucleotides match TRBD1. This CDR3 contains 14 residues. Per germline, CDR1 LNHDA and CDR2 SQIVND (reference sequence). With V trimmed by 5 bases and J by 10 bases, 9 bases remained unmatched. The DNA for the CDR3 is TGTGCCAGTAGTGAAGGGACAGGGGGCGCAGGCCAGTACTTC. This codes for CASSEGTGGAGQYF.

V usage is TRBV6-5 and J usage is TRBJ1-2; TRBD1 matches at 11 bases. The V segment lost 5 bases and the J segment 3 bases; nucleotides outside the gene matches: 5. Germline lookup yields CDR1 MNHEY and CDR2 SVGAGI. CDR3 length equals 15 residues. Written as DNA, the CDR3 is TGTGCCAGCAGTCGTGGGACAGGGGGGGACTATGGCTACACCTTC. It yields the protein CASSRGTGGDYGYTF.

The rearrangement joins TRBV2 to TRBJ2-5; 9 bases are a match to TRBD2. The CDR3 has 15 amino acids. Germline CDR1 is SNHLY and CDR2 is FYNNEI. Unmatched junction bases numbered 8, after V lost 5 bases and J lost 4 bases. This CDR3 reads CASSWVRGGLETQYF. The CDR3 bases are TGTGCCAGCAGTTGGGTGCGGGGGGGCTTAGAGACCCAGTACTTC. Combining the CDR3 with reference TRBV2 and TRBJ2-5 gives the whole variable domain EPEVTQTPSHQVTQMGQEVILRCVPISNHLYFYWYRQILGQKVEFLVSFYNNEISEKSEIFDDQFSVERPDGSNFTLKIRSTKLEDSAMYFCASSWVRGGLETQYFGPGTRLLVL.

V is TRBV11-2 and J is TRBJ2-3; TRBD2 matches 9 bases. Trimming at V came to 3 bases and at J to 0 bases, leaving 4 bases not matched to a gene. This CDR3 comprises 16 residues. Germline V gene data show CDR1 as SGHAT and CDR2 as FQNNGV. CDR3 coding DNA: TGTGCCAGCAGCTTTGGCGGGGGGGCTAGCACAGATACGCAGTATTTT. Residues: CASSFGGGASTDTQYF.

The chain couples TRBV28 to TRBJ1-5; D unclear. CDR3 length equals 15 residues. The germline CDR1 and CDR2 sequences are MDHEN and SYDVKM. V was pared by 3 bases and J by 3 bases, with 12 bases between. CDR3 in amino acids: CASSFWRRINQPQHF. In DNA, the CDR3 is TGTGCCAGCAGTTTCTGGAGACGGATCAATCAGCCCCAGCATTTT.

V usage is TRBV4-1 and J usage is TRBJ1-1, with D possibly being TRBD1 (5 bases). The germline V gene has CDR1 MGHRA and CDR2 YSYEKL. This CDR3 contains 14 residues. V lost 4 bases, J lost 2 bases, and 11 bases lay in between. The chain's CDR3 is CASSRPGLNTEAFF. The CDR3 DNA is TGCGCCAGCAGCCGACCGGGACTTAACACTGAAGCTTTCTTT.

The chain recombines TRBV7-2 with TRBJ1-2; 9 nucleotides align to TRBD1. V lost 4 bases and J lost 4; bases outside the gene matches: 1. This CDR3 is built from 13 residues. Germline assignment: CDR1 SGHTA and CDR2 FQGNSA. CDR3 coding DNA: TGTGCCAGCAGCTCGGACAGGGGCTATGGCTACACCTTC. Translating gives CASSSDRGYGYTF. Combining the CDR3 with reference TRBV7-2 and TRBJ1-2 gives the whole variable domain GAGVSQSPSNKVTEKGKDVELRCDPISGHTALYWYRQSLGQGLEFLIYFQGNSAPDKSGLPSDRFSAERTGGSVSTLTIQRTQQEDSAVYLCASSSDRGYGYTFGSGTRLTVV.

In DNA, the CDR3 is TGCGCCAGCAGTGCAGGGCCCGGAAACACCATATATTTT. Translated, it gives CASSAGPGNTIYF. The J gene is TRBJ1-3, the V gene TRBV10-2; maybe TRBD1 (5 bases). Germline V lookup: CDR1 WSHSY, CDR2 SAAADI. V was clipped by 4 bases and J by 4 bases, with 8 bases between them. The CDR3 has 13 residues.

The chain has TRBV10-3 and TRBJ1-5; D is possibly TRBD1 (5 bases). In germline, CDR1 is ENHRY, CDR2 SYGVKD. The CDR3 contains 13 residues. The ends were cut back, 7 bases at V and 2 bases at J, with 9 bases in the middle. CDR3 amino acids: CAINQGGNQPQHF. CDR3 DNA sequence: TGTGCCATCAACCAGGGCGGCAATCAGCCCCAGCATTTT.

This clone was counted at least ten times. V is TRBV21-1 and J is TRBJ2-5; the table's D call, TRBD1, has no DNA check behind it. TRBV21-1 is an annotated pseudogene. The CDR3 runs to 14 residues. The CDR3 DNA reads as TGTGCCAGCAGCAAAGGGGGGGACAGAGAGACCCAGTACTTC. Amino acids: CASSKGGDRETQYF.

The chain links TRBV6-6 to TRBJ2-3, with TRBD2 matching over 8 bases. The CDR3 has 16 amino acids. Germline V gives CDR1 MNHNY, CDR2 SVGAGI (reference sequence). Unmatched junction bases numbered 10, after V lost 5 bases and J lost 3 bases. Here the CDR3 reads CASSPIAGRGTDTQYF. The CDR3 coding sequence is TGTGCCAGCAGTCCAATAGCGGGGCGAGGGACAGATACGCAGTATTTT.

V is TRBV7-9 and J is TRBJ2-7; 8 positions match TRBD1. Germline-derived CDR1 and CDR2 are SEHNR and FQNEAQ (reference sequence). V trimming: 5 bases; J trimming: 0 bases; junction bases outside the gene matches: 6. There are 15 residues in the CDR3. The CDR3: CASSPPGQGSYEQYF. The CDR3 DNA follows: TGTGCCAGCAGCCCCCCCGGACAGGGCTCCTACGAGCAGTACTTC.

The chain carries TRBV28 and TRBJ1-5; D gene ambiguous. CDR1 is MDHEN, CDR2 SYDVKM, per germline. This CDR3 region has 13 residues. V was cut by 7 bases and J by 0 bases, with 7 bases left in between. The CDR3 sequence is CASTVYSNQPQHF. The CDR3 DNA sequence: TGTGCCAGCACAGTTTATAGCAATCAGCCCCAGCATTTT.

V and J are TRBV11-2 and TRBJ2-1, with TRBD1 matching over 9 bases. Trimming at V came to 4 bases and at J to 8 bases, leaving 6 bases not matched to a gene. Germline V gives CDR1 SGHAT, CDR2 FQNNGV. The CDR3 covers 14 residues. The CDR3 protein is CASSSQGALDEQFF. The CDR3 DNA sequence: TGTGCCAGCAGCTCACAGGGGGCGTTGGATGAGCAGTTCTTC.

CDR3 amino acids: CASKERGGTDTQYF. The CDR3 coding sequence is TGCGCCAGCAAGGAGCGGGGGGGCACAGATACGCAGTATTTT. V and J are TRBV10-2 and TRBJ2-3; 9 bases align to TRBD2. The CDR3 sequence is 14 residues long. The V gene end was trimmed by 7 bases and the J gene end by 1 base; junction bases not matched to a gene: 3. Germline CDR1 is WSHSY and CDR2 is SAAADI.

The chain is built from TRBV5-1 and TRBJ1-4; TRBD1 agrees at 11 bases. CDR3 length: 16 residues. Germline V gene data show CDR1 as SGHRS and CDR2 as YFSETQ. The J segment lost 6 bases and the V segment lost 5 bases, leaving 9 bases of the junction unmatched. CDR3 protein: CASSRGQGARDEKLFF. The DNA for the CDR3 is TGCGCCAGCAGTCGTGGACAGGGGGCCCGGGATGAAAAACTGTTTTTT.

A few counts support this clone. The chain couples TRBV7-9 to TRBJ1-2; D gene unclear. Germline V gene data show CDR1 as SEHNR and CDR2 as FQNEAQ (reference sequence). The CDR3 has 15 residues. The V gene lost 1 base and the J gene lost 6 bases, with 15 bases spanning the gap. CDR3 bases: TGTGCCAGCAGCTTAGGAGAGGCCGAGGGAGATGGCTACACCTTC. This gives the protein CASSLGEAEGDGYTF.

Here the CDR3 reads CASRDRGHEQYF. CDR3 DNA sequence: TGTGCCAGCAGGGACAGGGGCCACGAGCAGTACTTC. The rearrangement links TRBV2 to TRBJ2-7; 9 bases fit TRBD1. Germline trimming cut 6 bases from V and 5 bases from J; bases unmatched to any gene: 2. CDR1 is SNHLY and CDR2 is FYNNEI in the germline V gene. This CDR3 has 12 residues.

The chain is built from TRBV5-1 and TRBJ2-3, with 9 bases lining up with TRBD1. V was clipped by 5 bases and J by 3 bases; unmatched bases: 4. In germline, CDR1 is SGHRS, CDR2 YFSETQ. The CDR3 loop spans 14 amino acids. CDR3: CASREGQGTDTQYF. In nucleotides, the CDR3 is TGCGCCAGCAGAGAAGGACAGGGGACAGATACGCAGTATTTT.

This chain joins TRBV19 and TRBJ1-2; D is unclear. Germline V gene data show CDR1 as LNHDA and CDR2 as SQIVND (reference sequence). The CDR3 is made up of 15 amino acids. V lost 3 bases to trimming and J lost 4 bases, with 15 bases between them. CDR3 in DNA: TGTGCCAGTAGTATTAGTTCGGGGTCGAGCTATGGCTACACCTTC. This sequence encodes CASSISSGSSYGYTF.

The V gene is TRBV18, the J gene TRBJ2-1; D possibly corresponds to TRBD1 (5 bases). Germline V lookup: CDR1 KGHSH, CDR2 LQKENI. Trimming cost V 3 bases and J 7 bases, with 10 bases left between them. The CDR3 runs to 13 residues. CDR3 nucleotides: TGTGCCAGCTCACCGCAATCAGGGAATGAGCAGTTCTTC. Encoded protein: CASSPQSGNEQFF.

This clone has only a few counts. This chain links TRBV10-3 with TRBJ1-1; TRBD1 matches at 7 bases. The CDR3 covers 15 residues. V shed 6 bases, J shed 4 bases, and the junction held 11 bases outside the gene matches. Per the germline V gene, CDR1 is ENHRY and CDR2 is SYGVKD. CDR3 in DNA: TGTGCCATCAGGAGAACCGGGACAGCGGCCACTGAAGCTTTCTTT. As protein: CAIRRTGTAATEAFF.

By sample share, this clone is medium-sized (0.01 to 0.1%). The chain carries TRBV7-7 and TRBJ2-3; the D is unclear. Germline loops: CDR1 SSHAT, CDR2 FNYEAQ (reference sequence). The V end was cut by 2 bases, the J end by 1 base, with 4 bases between. CDR3 length: 13 amino acids. This CDR3 is CASSLSGTDTQYF. In nucleotides, the CDR3 is TGTGCCAGCAGCTTATCGGGCACAGATACGCAGTATTTT.